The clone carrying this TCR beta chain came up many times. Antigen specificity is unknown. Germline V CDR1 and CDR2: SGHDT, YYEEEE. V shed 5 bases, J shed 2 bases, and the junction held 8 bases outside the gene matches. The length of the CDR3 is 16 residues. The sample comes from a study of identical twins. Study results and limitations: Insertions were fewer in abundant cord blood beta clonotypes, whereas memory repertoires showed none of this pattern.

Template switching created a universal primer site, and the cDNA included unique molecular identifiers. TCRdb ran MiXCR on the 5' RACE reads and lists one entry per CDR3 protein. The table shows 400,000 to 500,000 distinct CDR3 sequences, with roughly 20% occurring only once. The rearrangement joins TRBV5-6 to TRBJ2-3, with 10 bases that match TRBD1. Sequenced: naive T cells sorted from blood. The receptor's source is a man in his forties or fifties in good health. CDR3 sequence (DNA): TGTGCCAGCAGATCGACAGGGGGCGCGGACACAGATACGCAGTATTTT. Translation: CASRSTGGADTDTQYF.